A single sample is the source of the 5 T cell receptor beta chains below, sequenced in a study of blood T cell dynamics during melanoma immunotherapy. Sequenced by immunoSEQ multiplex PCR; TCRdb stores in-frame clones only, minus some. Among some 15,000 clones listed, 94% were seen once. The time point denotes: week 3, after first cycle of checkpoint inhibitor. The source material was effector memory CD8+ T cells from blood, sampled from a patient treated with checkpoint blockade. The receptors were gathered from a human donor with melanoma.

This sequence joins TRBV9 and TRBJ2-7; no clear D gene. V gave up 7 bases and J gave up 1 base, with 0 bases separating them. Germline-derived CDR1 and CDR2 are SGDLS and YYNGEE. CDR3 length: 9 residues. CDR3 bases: TGTGCCAGCTCCTACGAGCAGTACTTC. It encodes CASSYEQYF.

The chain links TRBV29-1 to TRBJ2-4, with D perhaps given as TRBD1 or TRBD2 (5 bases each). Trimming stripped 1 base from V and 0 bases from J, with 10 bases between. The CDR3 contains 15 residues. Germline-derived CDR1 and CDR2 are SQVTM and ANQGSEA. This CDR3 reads CSVEGWDLAKNIQYF. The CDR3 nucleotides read TGCAGCGTTGAAGGGTGGGACCTAGCCAAAAACATTCAGTACTTC.

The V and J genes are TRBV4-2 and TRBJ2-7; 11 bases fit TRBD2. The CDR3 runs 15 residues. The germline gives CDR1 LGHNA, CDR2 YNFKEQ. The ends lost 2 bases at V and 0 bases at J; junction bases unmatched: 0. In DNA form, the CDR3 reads TGTGCCAGCAGCCAAACTAGCGGGAGCTCCTACGAGCAGTACTTC. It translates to CASSQTSGSSYEQYF.

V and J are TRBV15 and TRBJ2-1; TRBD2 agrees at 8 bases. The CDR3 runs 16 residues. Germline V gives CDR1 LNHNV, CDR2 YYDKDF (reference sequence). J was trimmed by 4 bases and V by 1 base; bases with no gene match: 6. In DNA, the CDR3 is TGTGCCACCAGCAGAGGCCGACTAGCGAGTTACAATGAGCAGTTCTTC. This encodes CATSRGRLASYNEQFF.

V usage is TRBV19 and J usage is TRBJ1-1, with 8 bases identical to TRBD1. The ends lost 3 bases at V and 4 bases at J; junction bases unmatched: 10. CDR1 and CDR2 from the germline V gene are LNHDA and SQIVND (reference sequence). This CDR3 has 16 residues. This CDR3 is CASSIRPQGARTEAFF. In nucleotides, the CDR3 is TGTGCCAGTAGTATTAGGCCTCAGGGGGCGCGCACTGAAGCTTTCTTT.